This is a list of T cell receptor beta chains from one sample in a study of T cells in Graves' hyperthyroidism and ophthalmopathy. TCRdb re-called the multiplex PCR reads with MiXCR, one entry per CDR3 protein. This table holds approximately 380,000 distinct CDR3 sequences, about 20% found once. The source material was blood. The receptors shown here come from a woman under 30 with Graves' hyperthyroidism. The CDR3 runs from the conserved cysteine through the conserved F or W. The D gene is left open where the match is weak. Clone size is shown for a subset of rows, as once, few, many or a class of expanded clone.

clone size | D gene | J gene | V gene | CDR3 DNA | CDR3 protein
- | TRBD1 | TRBJ2-7 | TRBV12-3/TRBV12-4 | TGTGCCAGCAGCCCACCCGTGACAGGGGCCCACGAGCAGTACTTC | CASSPPVTGAHEQYF
- | - | TRBJ1-5 | TRBV30 | TGTGCCTGGAGTTTTCAGGGGAATCAGCCCCAGCATTTT | CAWSFQGNQPQHF
many | - | TRBJ2-7 | TRBV6-1 | TGTGCCAGCAGCCCCGGACAGTGGTCCTACGAGCAGTACTTC | CASSPGQWSYEQYF
few | - | TRBJ1-1 | TRBV19 | TGTGCCAGTAGTAACAGCGCCGCGGCGAGAGCTTTCTTT | CASSNSAAARAFF
many | - | TRBJ1-5 | TRBV4-1 | TGCGCCAGCAGCCAAGAGCTTAGGGGCTTCAGGTGGCCCCAGCATTTT | CASSQELRGFRWPQHF
many | - | TRBJ1-1 | TRBV27 | TGTGCCAGCAGCCCCTTATGGGGGAGGGGCACTGAAGCTTTCTTT | CASSPLWGRGTEAFF
- | TRBD1 | TRBJ1-5 | TRBV28 | TGTGCCAGCAGTGGGACAGGGGGCCTCAATCAGCCCCAGCATTTT | CASSGTGGLNQPQHF
many | - | TRBJ1-6 | TRBV6-1 | TGTGCCAGCAGTGAAGAGGGTGGAAGTTCGTCACCCCTCCACTTT | CASSEEGGSSSPLHF
many | - | TRBJ2-7 | TRBV6-5 | TGTGCCAGCAGTTACGAGGGAATCTCCTACGAGCAGTACTTC | CASSYEGISYEQYF
many | - | TRBJ1-1 | TRBV5-1 | TGCGCCAGCAGGACGAGGCAGGGTGGTGCTGAAGCTTTCTTT | CASRTRQGGAEAFF
many | - | TRBJ2-5 | TRBV20-1 | TGCAGTTTGAATCGGCGGGACCCGGGGGCTTATACAGAGACCCAGTACTTC | CSLNRRDPGAYTETQYF
many | TRBD1 | TRBJ2-5 | TRBV20-1 | TGCAGTGCTAACAGGGGGCTCGAGACCCAGTACTTC | CSANRGLETQYF
- | TRBD1 | TRBJ2-7 | TRBV6-1 | TGTGCCAGCAGTGAATGGGCAGGGGGCCGCGACGAGCAGTACTTC | CASSEWAGGRDEQYF
- | - | TRBJ1-1 | TRBV30 | TGTGCCTGGAGTACGGGGACAAAAGTGAACACTGAAGCTTTCTTT | CAWSTGTKVNTEAFF
- | - | TRBJ2-1 | TRBV30 | - | CAWSTFSVGLGNEKFF
- | TRBD2 | TRBJ2-7 | TRBV20-1 | TGCAGTGCTAGAGATTTTTGGCGGGAGAACTACGAGCAGTACTTC | CSARDFWRENYEQYF